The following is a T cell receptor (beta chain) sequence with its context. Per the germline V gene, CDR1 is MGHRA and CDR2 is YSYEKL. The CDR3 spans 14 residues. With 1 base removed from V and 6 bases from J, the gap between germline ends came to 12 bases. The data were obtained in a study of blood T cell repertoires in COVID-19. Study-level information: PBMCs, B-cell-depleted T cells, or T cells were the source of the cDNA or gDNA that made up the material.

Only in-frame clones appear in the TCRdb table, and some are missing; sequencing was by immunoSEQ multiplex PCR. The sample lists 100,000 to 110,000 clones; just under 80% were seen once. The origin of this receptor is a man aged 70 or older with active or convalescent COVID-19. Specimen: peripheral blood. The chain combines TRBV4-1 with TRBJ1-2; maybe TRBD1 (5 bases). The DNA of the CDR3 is TGCGCCAGCAGCCAAGCAGGGAAATGGAATGGCTACACCTTC. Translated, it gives CASSQAGKWNGYTF.